Listed here are 15 T cell receptor beta chains from one sample, sequenced in a study of cytomegalovirus exposure and HLA in healthy donors. PCR employed 60 Vbeta and 13 Jbeta primers. Some clones are missing from TCRdb's copy, which holds only in-frame ones; the method was immunoSEQ multiplex PCR. Of about 180,000 clones in the sample, roughly four fifths were seen once. Sample: PBMCs. All receptors derive from a girl aged 5-17 years in good health and CMV-seropositive.

The chain recombines TRBV6-6 with TRBJ1-4; D is ambiguous. CDR3 size: 15 residues. Per germline, CDR1 MNHNY and CDR2 SVGAGI (reference sequence). Trimming left V 6 bases short and J 8 bases short, with 19 bases between. CDR3 sequence: CASSPPVGVMEKLFF. In nucleotides, the CDR3 is TGTGCCAGCAGCCCTCCAGTAGGAGTCATGGAAAAACTGTTTTTT.

The table lists this clone with a few counts. The chain couples TRBV9 to TRBJ2-5; 12 positions match TRBD2. The CDR3 length is 14 residues. Germline CDR1 SGDLS, CDR2 YYNGEE. V was clipped by 3 bases and J by 5 bases; unmatched bases: 2. DNA of the CDR3: TGTGCCAGCAGCGCCGGGACTAGCGGGGAGACCCAGTACTTC. Translating it yields CASSAGTSGETQYF.

The V call is TRBV5-1, the J call TRBJ1-1, with 7 bases lining up with TRBD1. Per the germline V gene, CDR1 is SGHRS and CDR2 is YFSETQ. The CDR3 spans 13 residues. Germline trimming cut 0 bases from V and 7 bases from J; bases unmatched to any gene: 3. CDR3 region: CASSLEQGLEAFF. CDR3 DNA: TGCGCCAGCAGCTTGGAACAGGGGCTTGAAGCTTTCTTT. The full variable domain, its missing parts supplied by reference TRBV5-1 and TRBJ1-1, is KAGVTQTPRYLIKTRGQQVTLSCSPISGHRSVSWYQQTPGQGLQFLFEYFSETQRNKGNFPGRFSGRQFSNSRSEMNVSTLELGDSALYLCASSLEQGLEAFFGQGTRLTVV.

This clone came up once. The V and J genes are TRBV5-5 and TRBJ2-7; D might be TRBD1 (6 bases). V was pared by 4 bases and J by 2 bases, with 22 bases between. Per the germline V gene, CDR1 is SGHKS and CDR2 is YYEKEE (reference sequence). This CDR3 has 17 residues. The CDR3 nucleotides are TGTGCCAGCAGCCAGAAGGCCACCGGGACATCACCCTACGAGCAGTACTTC. Its protein product is CASSQKATGTSPYEQYF.

This chain uses TRBV11-3 with TRBJ1-1; 7 bases fit TRBD1. CDR1 and CDR2 (germline): SGHNT, YENEEA. This CDR3 contains 13 residues. V dropped 5 bases and J dropped 6; count of bases not matched to a gene: 6. CDR3 loop: CASSGQGVSEAFF. CDR3 sequence (DNA): TGTGCCAGCAGCGGGCAGGGGGTGTCTGAAGCTTTCTTT.

The rearrangement joins TRBV9 to TRBJ2-3; TRBD1 matches 10 bases. CDR1 is SGDLS and CDR2 is YYNGEE in the germline V gene. The CDR3 spans 16 residues. With V trimmed by 4 bases and J by 0 bases, 5 bases remained unmatched. This CDR3 reads CASSPRQGASTDTQYF. The CDR3 coding sequence is TGTGCCAGCAGCCCCAGACAGGGGGCGAGCACAGATACGCAGTATTTT.

This sequence joins TRBV11-2 and TRBJ1-3; D gene unclear. V was shortened by 1 base and J by 0 bases, with 7 bases between the two germline ends. The CDR3 length is 15 residues. Germline assignment: CDR1 SGHAT and CDR2 FQNNGV. In nucleotides, the CDR3 is TGTGCCAGCAGCTTAGCCGTTTACTCTGGAAACACCATATATTTT. Amino acids: CASSLAVYSGNTIYF.

J is TRBJ2-7 and V is TRBV5-6; TRBD2 matches at 8 bases. The V gene end was trimmed by 10 bases and the J gene end by 4 bases; junction bases not matched to a gene: 13. This CDR3 is built from 14 residues. Germline values: CDR1 SGHDT, CDR2 YYEEEE. CDR3 sequence: CAHLSGGMGYEQYF. The CDR3 nucleotides are TGTGCCCATCTGAGCGGGGGCATGGGGTACGAGCAGTACTTC.

The V call is TRBV6-1, the J call TRBJ2-5, with D unresolved. Between the trimmed V and J ends, which lost 1 base and 7 bases, there was a span of 10 bases. This CDR3 spans 13 amino acids. Germline CDR1 reads MNHNS; CDR2 reads SASEGT. The CDR3 nucleotides read TGTGCCAGCAGTGAAGAAGCCCCGAGGACCCAGTACTTC. Translation: CASSEEAPRTQYF.

V usage is TRBV27 and J usage is TRBJ1-2; D not resolved. This CDR3 comprises 16 residues. V dropped 2 bases and J dropped 4 bases, with 17 bases sitting between them. Germline V gene sequence: CDR1 MNHEY, CDR2 SMNVEV (reference sequence). This chain's CDR3 is CASSLTAVTSTYGYTF. The CDR3 nucleotides are TGTGCCAGCAGTTTAACGGCGGTAACTTCGACCTATGGCTACACCTTC.

This chain connects TRBV5-6 to TRBJ1-6; D not certain. The CDR3 extends over 17 amino acids. Germline V lookup: CDR1 SGHDT, CDR2 YYEEEE. Trimming took 4 bases from V and 8 from J, leaving 22 bases between them. The CDR3 DNA reads TGTGCCAGCAGCCCTGGGAGGCGCAGGCCGGCTCATTCACCCCTCCACTTT. Protein sequence: CASSPGRRRPAHSPLHF.

The chain couples TRBV7-2 to TRBJ1-1, with 9 bases that match TRBD1. This CDR3 spans 17 amino acids. Germline V CDR1 and CDR2: SGHTA, FQGNSA. V was clipped by 1 base and J by 5 bases; unmatched bases: 11. CDR3 nucleotide sequence: TGTGCCAGCAGCTTAGGAGGGGACAGGGCGAGGGGGACTGAAGCTTTCTTT. It codes for CASSLGGDRARGTEAFF.

J is TRBJ1-6 and V is TRBV30; D possibly corresponds to TRBD1 (6 bases). The CDR3 totals 15 residues. V lost 1 base and J 7 bases, leaving 14 bases between the germline ends. Germline V CDR1 and CDR2: GTSNPN, SVGIG (reference sequence). CDR3 sequence: CAWSGGQGWNSPLHF. CDR3 DNA sequence: TGTGCCTGGAGTGGGGGGCAGGGGTGGAATTCACCCCTCCACTTT.

V is TRBV27 and J is TRBJ2-2; D unresolved. V lost 3 bases and J 6 bases, leaving 5 bases between the germline ends. There are 12 residues in the CDR3. CDR1 and CDR2 from the germline V gene are MNHEY and SMNVEV (reference sequence). The CDR3, as DNA: TGTGCCAGCAGTTTTAATCCCGGGGAGCTGTTTTTT. This sequence encodes CASSFNPGELFF.

The chain joins TRBV6-5 to TRBJ1-2, with a possible D match to TRBD1 (5 bases). Germline loops: CDR1 MNHEY, CDR2 SVGAGI. The V end lost 2 bases, the J end lost 7 bases, and 14 bases lay between the germline ends. This CDR3 is 14 amino acids long. DNA of the CDR3: TGTGCCAGCAGTTACCGTCGCAGGGAGGGTGGCTACACCTTC. Protein product: CASSYRRREGGYTF.